One sample yielded the 15 T cell receptor beta chains listed below, sequenced in a study of a mutant IDH1 vaccine in newly diagnosed glioma. Regarding time point: week 35, safety follow-up. What each vaccine dose contained was 300 ug of mutant IDH1 20-mer peptide, accompanied by topical imiquimod. Antigens for these TCRs are unknown. Assay: immunoSEQ multiplex PCR; the TCRdb copy retains only in-frame clones and omits some. The table lists tens of thousands of clones, roughly 79% of them singletons. This specimen was PBMCs, taken from a glioma patient whose treatment included an IDH1 peptide vaccine. The origin of the receptors is a woman in her thirties or forties with glioma. Some clones in this sample may be carry-over from other donors' samples.

This CDR3 reads CATSRNLTLGQRRPYEQYF. The CDR3 DNA is TGTGCCACCAGCAGGAACCTCACTCTGGGGCAGCGGCGACCCTACGAGCAGTACTTC. The chain recombines TRBV15 with TRBJ2-7; possibly TRBD1 or TRBD2 for D (5 bases each). This CDR3 spans 19 amino acids. The V end lost 3 bases, the J end lost 2 bases, and 26 bases lay between the germline ends. Germline V gives CDR1 LNHNV, CDR2 YYDKDF (reference sequence).

The chain recombines TRBV28 with TRBJ2-7; D may match TRBD1 or TRBD2 (6 bases each). CDR1 MDHEN and CDR2 SYDVKM come from the germline V gene. V was clipped by 6 bases and J by 6 bases, with 18 bases between them. The CDR3 runs to 14 residues. Here the CDR3 reads CASSRIKGGGEQYF. CDR3 nucleotides: TGTGCCAGCAGCCGAATTAAGGGGGGCGGCGAGCAGTACTTC.

This clone was counted a single time. The V gene is TRBV28, the J gene TRBJ2-7; D is ambiguous. Germline-derived CDR1 and CDR2 are MDHEN and SYDVKM. V lost 3 bases to trimming and J lost 5 bases, with 5 bases between them. The CDR3 is 11 amino acids. CDR3 nucleotide sequence: TGTGCCAGCAGTTTGAGAGACGAGCAGTACTTC. Amino acid sequence: CASSLRDEQYF. The full variable domain, with the rest looked up from reference TRBV28 and TRBJ2-7, is DVKVTQSSRYLVKRTGEKVFLECVQDMDHENMFWYRQDPGLGLRLIYFSYDVKMKEKGDIPEGYSVSREKKERFSLILESASTNQTSMYLCASSLRDEQYFGPGTRLTVT.

The chain carries TRBV6-5 and TRBJ2-2; D remains ambiguous. CDR1 and CDR2 from the germline V gene are MNHEY and SVGAGI. Trimming pared 6 bases from V and 2 bases from J, leaving 7 bases between. The length of the CDR3 is 13 residues. CDR3 protein: CASRDGNTGELFF. The CDR3 region has the DNA TGTGCCAGCAGGGACGGTAACACCGGGGAGCTGTTTTTT.

J is TRBJ2-5 and V is TRBV7-9; 7 bases are shared with TRBD2. Germline V gene data show CDR1 as SEHNR and CDR2 as FQNEAQ (reference sequence). Trimming took 1 base from V and 1 from J; bases not matched to a gene: 0. The CDR3 spans 14 residues. CDR3 coding DNA: TGTGCCAGCAGCTTAGGACTAGCCCAAGAGACCCAGTACTTC. It is translated as CASSLGLAQETQYF. Full variable domain (missing parts from reference TRBV7-9 and TRBJ2-5): DTGVSQNPRHKITKRGQNVTFRCDPISEHNRLYWYRQTLGQGPEFLTYFQNEAQLEKSRLLSDRFSAERPKGSFSTLEIQRTEQGDSAMYLCASSLGLAQETQYFGPGTRLLVL.

The chain is built from TRBV27 and TRBJ2-1; no reliable D call. V was trimmed by 4 bases and J by 7 bases, leaving 20 bases between them. The CDR3 extends over 16 amino acids. CDR1 and CDR2 from the germline V gene are MNHEY and SMNVEV (reference sequence). DNA of the CDR3: TGTGCCAGCAGTTCGGACGGACCGCGTTGGTCGAATGAGCAGTTCTTC. It codes for CASSSDGPRWSNEQFF.

This chain connects TRBV6-6 to TRBJ1-4; D is unresolved. Germline lookup yields CDR1 MNHNY and CDR2 SVGAGI (reference sequence). The CDR3 spans 14 residues. Between the trimmed V and J ends, which lost 2 bases and 6 bases, there was a span of 10 bases. CDR3 coding DNA: TGTGCCAGCAGTTACGAGGGAGCGGATGAAAAACTGTTTTTT. This sequence encodes CASSYEGADEKLFF.

V gene TRBV4-2 combines with J gene TRBJ2-1, with 13 bases matching TRBD2. The trim removed 2 bases at V and 8 bases at J, leaving 9 bases unmatched. CDR1 LGHNA and CDR2 YNFKEQ come from the germline V gene. This CDR3 has 17 amino acids. CDR3 amino acids: CASSQRWTSGRFDEQFF. CDR3 bases: TGTGCCAGCAGCCAACGCTGGACTAGCGGGAGATTCGATGAGCAGTTCTTC.

This chain uses TRBV10-3 with TRBJ2-3; D unclear. The CDR3 loop spans 10 amino acids. Germline V gives CDR1 ENHRY, CDR2 SYGVKD. Trimming removed 8 bases at V and 2 bases at J, with 2 bases between. The CDR3 bases are TGTGCCATCGCCACAGATACGCAGTATTTT. The encoded protein is CAIATDTQYF.

The chain carries TRBV2 and TRBJ2-3, with 7 positions matching TRBD2. V shed 9 bases and J 3 bases; nucleotides not matched to a gene: 12. The CDR3 is 15 amino acids. In germline, CDR1 is SNHLY, CDR2 FYNNEI. As DNA, the CDR3 is TGTGCCAGATCCGACGCGGGGGTTGGGACAGATACGCAGTATTTT. Translation gives CARSDAGVGTDTQYF.

This chain joins TRBV19 and TRBJ2-1; 8 positions match TRBD1. V lost 10 bases and J lost 7; bases outside the gene matches: 6. The length of the CDR3 is 12 residues. In germline, CDR1 is LNHDA, CDR2 SQIVND (reference sequence). DNA of the CDR3: TGTGCCACCCGACAGGGGATGAATGAGCAGTTCTTC. Translation gives CATRQGMNEQFF. Using reference TRBV19 and TRBJ2-1 for the parts outside the CDR3, the full variable domain is DGGITQSPKYLFRKEGQNVTLSCEQNLNHDAMYWYRQDPGQGLRLIYYSQIVNDFQKGDIAEGYSVSREKKESFPLTVTSAQKNPTAFYLCATRQGMNEQFFGPGTRLTVL.

This chain uses TRBV7-2 with TRBJ1-4; 9 bases agree with TRBD1. The CDR3 length is 15 residues. Germline CDR1 is SGHTA and CDR2 is FQGNSA. V shed 3 bases and J 7 bases; nucleotides not matched to a gene: 6. As DNA, the CDR3 is TGTGCCAGCAGCTTTAGGGGGACAGGGTTTGAAAAACTGTTTTTT. Translation: CASSFRGTGFEKLFF.

The rearrangement joins TRBV9 to TRBJ2-1; either TRBD1 or TRBD2 may fit D (5 bases each). The V and J ends lost 0 bases and 8 bases respectively, with 9 bases between them. This CDR3 spans 13 amino acids. Germline assignment: CDR1 SGDLS and CDR2 YYNGEE. The chain's CDR3 is CASSVGGYDEQFF. The CDR3 bases are TGTGCCAGCAGCGTAGGGGGGTATGATGAGCAGTTCTTC.

The chain joins TRBV7-2 to TRBJ1-1; 9 bases match TRBD1. The V gene's germline CDR1 is SGHTA and CDR2 FQGNSA. The CDR3 totals 14 residues. V lost 3 bases to trimming and J lost 7 bases; unmatched junction nucleotides: 6. The CDR3 DNA sequence: TGTGCCAGCAGCTTTCGACAGGGGGGAGGTGAAGCTTTCTTT. It translates to CASSFRQGGGEAFF.

V and J are TRBV4-3 and TRBJ1-1, with D perhaps matching TRBD1 (5 bases). CDR1 and CDR2 from the germline V gene are LGHNA and YSLEER. V lost 3 bases and J lost 3, with 17 bases in between. CDR3 size: 16 residues. Written as DNA, the CDR3 is TGCGCCAGCAGCCAGGAGGATGGGGGGTGGCACACTGAAGCTTTCTTT. Translated, it gives CASSQEDGGWHTEAFF.